This T cell receptor beta chain was documented in a study of blood T cells in healthy people across ages. General study results and limits: Unknown donor CMV status possibly confounded expanded clonotype changes.

With regard to this clonotype: Its antigen is not known.

Then a second PCR, running roughly 7 to 11 cycles, was carried out with a sample-barcoded 5' primer and a J-beta primer mix. Through a template-switch adaptor with 12 random nucleotides, each cDNA molecule received a tag. TCRdb ran MiXCR on the 5' RACE reads and lists one entry per CDR3 protein. The data contain about 1.5 million distinct CDR3 sequences, 42% of them singletons. There were healthy Caucasian individuals from Russia, aged about 6 to 100, serving as donors. Germline V gene sequence: CDR1 DFQATT, CDR2 SNEGSKA (reference sequence). The CDR3 loop spans 15 amino acids. V shed 2 bases and J shed 7 bases, with 18 bases lying between them.

This chain links TRBV20-1 with TRBJ1-5; no reliable D call. Source material: blood. This clonotype was obtained from a woman younger than 35 in good health. The CDR3 here is CSARLVGRVNQPQHF. The CDR3, as DNA: TGCAGTGCTAGATTGGTGGGTAGGGTTAACCAGCCCCAGCATTTT.